This T cell receptor beta chain emerged from a study of early T cells in non-severe SARS-CoV-2 infection. Study-level information: The chains were unpaired, and the sequenced material was bulk RNA from unsorted whole blood. Study observations and caveats: There was a bias toward anti-spike CD8 responses in VDJdb matching, which missed private and CD4 specificities.

The protocol attached unique molecular identifiers to individual cDNA molecules. From the 5' RACE reads, TCRdb called clonotypes with MiXCR, one entry per CDR3 protein. The table lists approximately 49,000 distinct CDR3 sequences, about 10% of them singletons. This clonotype has a count of ten or more. Its antigen is unknown. Unmatched junction bases numbered 4, after V lost 7 bases and J lost 3 bases. The germline gives CDR1 DFQATT, CDR2 SNEGSKA (reference sequence). The CDR3 runs to 12 residues. This receptor was identified in an adult who was a healthcare worker with PCR-confirmed SARS-CoV-2 infection or an uninfected control (not recorded which). The sequenced sample consisted of whole blood. J is TRBJ1-1 and V is TRBV20-1; the match to TRBD1 covers 8 bases. The DNA of the CDR3 is TGCAGTGTCAGACAGGGGTACACTGAAGCTTTCTTT. Its protein is CSVRQGYTEAFF.